The clone carrying this T cell receptor beta chain has a handful of counts. Other DNA sequences in this specimen translate into the identical CDR3. This specimen comes from a study of beta chain features in type 1 diabetes. Study-level information: All samples together contributed about 100,000,000 sorted cells for examination.

Purities over 98% were achieved in all sorted populations. The study reverse transcribed the entire isolated RNA, so it sequenced expressed TCRB transcripts. Profiling relied on immunoSEQ multiplex PCR, and the TCRdb table lists in-frame clones only, not all of them. Seen here are almost 350,000 clones, approximately 8% observed once, and the top ten hold less than 0.5%. Sequencing was performed on central memory CD4+ T cells from blood. This TCR was recovered from a woman between 18 and 30 years old in good health.

The chain's CDR3 is CSAIPGYEQFF. The CDR3 nucleotides are TGCAGTGCCATCCCAGGATATGAGCAGTTCTTC. The chain employs TRBV20-1 and TRBJ2-1, with D hard to call. The CDR3 is made up of 11 amino acids. The germline V gene encodes CDR1 DFQATT and CDR2 SNEGSKA (reference sequence). Trimming pared 6 bases from V and 8 bases from J, leaving 11 bases between.